This entry lists 14 T cell receptor beta chains sequenced from one sample in a study of T-cell reconstitution after alpha-beta-depleted transplantation in children (dated by TCRdb to the mid-2010s). Preparation of the library involved PCR. Sequencer: Illumina HiSeq 2500. TCR libraries were prepared with molecular barcoding, using unique molecular identifiers to normalize TCRbeta repertoire quantification. The raw public data were reprocessed by TCRdb itself: fastp quality trimming at Q25, MiXCR clonotype calling, in-frame beta chains only. Every entry covers one CDR3 protein and lists the most common genes and DNA from its rows. Present in this sample are under 450,000 distinct CDR3 sequences, 15% to 20% of which were seen just once. The top ten clones comprise 25% to 30% of the sample. Interpreted using the paper, the treatment or condition label stands for: allogeneic hematopoietic cell transplantation with graft depleted of TCRalphabeta T cells and CD19 B cells.

Here the sequenced sample was PBMCs, mostly from graft donor cells, taken 360 days after TCRalphabeta/CD19-depleted stem cell transplant. Every receptor here comes from a boy younger than two who had a stem cell transplant for Wiskott-Aldrich syndrome, so the T cells may come from the graft donor.

The rearrangement uses TRBV11-2 and TRBJ2-1; 9 positions agree with TRBD2. This CDR3 is built from 17 residues. With V trimmed by 1 base and J by 4 bases, 8 bases remained unmatched. CDR1 and CDR2 from the germline V gene are SGHAT and FQNNGV. The CDR3 spells CASSLGLTSGIYNEQFF. The CDR3 DNA reads as TGTGCCAGCAGCTTAGGTTTGACTAGCGGTATTTACAATGAGCAGTTCTTC.

The chain has TRBV7-9 and TRBJ2-5; D is perhaps TRBD1 (5 bases). The CDR3 length is 17 residues. Germline assignment: CDR1 SEHNR and CDR2 FQNEAQ (reference sequence). Trimming removed 8 bases at V and 1 base at J, with 23 bases between. CDR3 sequence (DNA): TGTGCCAGCCATTACAAGCCAGGGTCAGGTAGCCAAGAGACCCAGTACTTC. It translates to CASHYKPGSGSQETQYF.

This clonotype came up a few times. The chain joins TRBV12-3 or TRBV12-4 to TRBJ2-2; D is uncertain. The germline V and J ends were trimmed by 1 base and 6 bases, with 9 bases remaining between them. The CDR3 is 14 residues long. The DNA of the CDR3 is TGTGCCAGCAGTTTAGTAGGGATCGCCGGGGAGCTGTTTTTT. Encoded protein: CASSLVGIAGELFF.

J is TRBJ2-7 and V is TRBV12-3 or TRBV12-4; TRBD2 aligns across 13 bases. The CDR3 loop spans 15 amino acids. V trimming: 6 bases; J trimming: 3 bases; junction bases outside the gene matches: 5. This chain's CDR3 is CASSRTSGSNYEQYF. The CDR3, as DNA: TGTGCCAGCAGCCGGACTAGCGGGAGCAACTACGAGCAGTACTTC.

The rearrangement uses TRBV29-1 and TRBJ2-3; a weak D match, TRBD1 (6 bases). The CDR3 spans 16 residues. Trimming took off 2 bases at V and 1 base at J, with 16 bases between the two ends. Germline V gene sequence: CDR1 SQVTM, CDR2 ANQGSEA. This chain's CDR3 is CSVERGWGRGTDTQYF. The DNA of the CDR3 is TGCAGCGTTGAAAGAGGGTGGGGGCGAGGCACAGATACGCAGTATTTT.

This clonotype was counted at least ten times. The chain employs TRBV7-9 and TRBJ2-7; D gene unclear. The CDR3 runs to 14 residues. CDR1 is SEHNR, CDR2 FQNEAQ, per germline (reference sequence). Trimming pared 8 bases from V and 2 bases from J, leaving 16 bases between. Here the CDR3 DNA reads TGTGCCAGCTCACTTGGGCCCGGAACCTACGAGCAGTACTTC. Translating gives CASSLGPGTYEQYF. The full variable domain, its missing parts supplied by reference TRBV7-9 and TRBJ2-7, is DTGVSQNPRHKITKRGQNVTFRCDPISEHNRLYWYRQTLGQGPEFLTYFQNEAQLEKSRLLSDRFSAERPKGSFSTLEIQRTEQGDSAMYLCASSLGPGTYEQYFGPGTRLTVT.

The rearrangement uses TRBV20-1 and TRBJ2-1; 15 nucleotides align to TRBD2. This CDR3 contains 17 residues. Per germline, CDR1 DFQATT and CDR2 SNEGSKA (reference sequence). With V trimmed by 6 bases and J by 0 bases, 6 bases remained unmatched. The CDR3 reads CSASGTSGRISYNEQFF. The CDR3 DNA is TGCAGTGCCTCCGGGACTAGCGGGAGGATCTCCTACAATGAGCAGTTCTTC.

This clonotype was counted between two and nine times. The chain carries TRBV27 and TRBJ2-7; D is unclear. This CDR3 spans 13 amino acids. Germline V gives CDR1 MNHEY, CDR2 SMNVEV (reference sequence). The V gene lost 2 bases and the J gene lost 2 bases, with 7 bases spanning the gap. The CDR3 DNA reads TGTGCCAGCAGTTTAATGTGGGCCTACGAGCAGTACTTC. Protein: CASSLMWAYEQYF.

V is TRBV20-1 and J is TRBJ2-7, with D perhaps TRBD2 (6 bases). This CDR3 has 13 residues. Germline CDR1 DFQATT, CDR2 SNEGSKA (reference sequence). V lost 5 bases, J lost 0 bases, and 11 bases lay in between. The CDR3 DNA is TGCAGTGCTTTACGGGACTCCTCCTACGAGCAGTACTTC. This codes for CSALRDSSYEQYF.

This clonotype was recorded a few times. This rearrangement joins TRBV12-3 or TRBV12-4 to TRBJ1-2; D unresolved. The CDR3 length is 13 residues. V lost 2 bases and J lost 6, with 10 bases in between. The DNA of the CDR3 is TGTGCCAGCAGTTTATCAGGACCTAATGGCTACACCTTC. This sequence encodes CASSLSGPNGYTF.

This clonotype has only a few counts. The chain has TRBV5-5 and TRBJ2-1; D is unclear. The germline V gene encodes CDR1 SGHKS and CDR2 YYEKEE (reference sequence). Deletions cut 1 base from V and 8 bases from J, with 7 bases between. The CDR3 extends over 12 amino acids. CDR3 sequence reads: CASSLFHHEQFF. CDR3 in DNA: TGTGCCAGCAGCTTGTTCCACCATGAGCAGTTCTTC. The full variable domain, in which reference TRBV5-5 and TRBJ2-1 provide the parts outside the CDR3, is DAGVTQSPTHLIKTRGQQVTLRCSPISGHKSVSWYQQVLGQGPQFIFQYYEKEERGRGNFPDRFSARQFPNYSSELNVNALLLGDSALYLCASSLFHHEQFFGPGTRLTVL.

The chain joins TRBV13 to TRBJ1-1; D is possibly TRBD1 (6 bases). From germline, CDR1 is PRHDT and CDR2 FYEKMQ (reference sequence). This CDR3 has 16 residues. The V end lost 0 bases, the J end lost 0 bases, and 11 bases lay between the germline ends. The CDR3, as DNA: TGTGCCAGCAGCTTAGGGGGGGCGCCCCTGAACACTGAAGCTTTCTTT. Its translation: CASSLGGAPLNTEAFF.

The CDR3 bases are TGTGCCAGCAGCTTATGGGCGTTCGTACCCTACGAGCAGTACTTC. Residues: CASSLWAFVPYEQYF. The V and J genes are TRBV7-2 and TRBJ2-7; D is ambiguous. The CDR3 consists of 15 residues. Trimming pared 2 bases from V and 2 bases from J, leaving 13 bases between. Germline CDR1 reads SGHTA; CDR2 reads FQGNSA.

This clonotype was seen only a few times. V and J are TRBV20-1 and TRBJ2-3; D uncertain. Germline loops: CDR1 DFQATT, CDR2 SNEGSKA (reference sequence). Between the trimmed V and J ends, which lost 1 base and 4 bases, there was a span of 6 bases. The CDR3 contains 12 residues. This CDR3 reads CSARVASDTQYF. The CDR3 DNA reads TGCAGTGCTAGAGTAGCTTCAGATACGCAGTATTTT.